The 14 T cell receptor beta chains reported below all come from one sample, sequenced in a study of cytomegalovirus exposure and HLA in healthy donors. The PCR contained 60 Vbeta and 13 Jbeta primers. Profiling relied on immunoSEQ multiplex PCR, and the TCRdb table lists in-frame clones only, not all of them. The profile covers 95,000 to 150,000 clones, with 81% appearing a single time and 2% to 2.5% taken by the ten largest. The source material was PBMCs. The receptor set was obtained from a woman between 40 and 50 years old in good health and CMV-seronegative.

This sequence joins TRBV7-9 and TRBJ2-3, with 7 bases that match TRBD2. The CDR3 runs to 15 residues. J was trimmed by 10 bases and V by 0 bases; bases with no gene match: 10. The germline gives CDR1 SEHNR, CDR2 FQNEAQ (reference sequence). The CDR3 DNA sequence: TGTGCCAGCAGCTTAGCGGTCGCAAGGCTAGCGGCGCAGTATTTT. The encoded protein is CASSLAVARLAAQYF.

V usage is TRBV10-3 and J usage is TRBJ2-7, with a possible D match to TRBD2 (6 bases). In germline, CDR1 is ENHRY, CDR2 SYGVKD. This CDR3 is built from 13 residues. V was clipped by 5 bases and J by 2 bases, with 10 bases between them. The DNA of the CDR3 is TGTGCCATCAGTATAGCGGCCGCCTACGAGCAGTACTTC. This translates into CAISIAAAYEQYF.

V and J are TRBV11-2 and TRBJ2-1, with 8 bases aligning to TRBD2. There are 18 residues in the CDR3. Germline CDR1 is SGHAT and CDR2 is FQNNGV. Losses at the gene ends were 0 bases for V and 3 bases for J; bases not matched to a gene: 10. CDR3 loop: CASSLDRLAWDNYNEQFF. DNA for the CDR3: TGTGCCAGCAGCTTAGATCGACTAGCGTGGGACAACTACAATGAGCAGTTCTTC.

The CDR3 region is CASSDSENTEAFF. The DNA of the CDR3 is TGTGCCAGCAGTGATTCAGAGAACACTGAAGCTTTCTTT. V usage is TRBV6-4 and J usage is TRBJ1-1, with D hard to call. Trimming cost V 3 bases and J 1 base, with 6 bases left between them. The CDR3 has 13 residues. The germline CDR1 and CDR2 sequences are MRHNA and SNTAGT.

The chain has TRBV19 and TRBJ2-3, with no clear D. Germline V gene data show CDR1 as LNHDA and CDR2 as SQIVND (reference sequence). CDR3 length equals 13 residues. The germline V and J ends were trimmed by 6 bases and 0 bases, with 7 bases remaining between them. The CDR3 nucleotides read TGTGCCAGTAGACAGTTGAGCACAGATACGCAGTATTTT. This sequence encodes CASRQLSTDTQYF.

The genes are TRBV7-9 and TRBJ1-2; 8 bases are shared with TRBD1. V lost 3 bases, J lost 3 bases, and 6 bases stayed unmatched. This CDR3 contains 15 residues. Germline CDR1 SEHNR, CDR2 FQNEAQ (reference sequence). Here the CDR3 reads CASSFAGQGYYGYTF. CDR3 bases: TGTGCCAGCAGCTTTGCAGGACAGGGATACTATGGCTACACCTTC.

The chain joins TRBV28 to TRBJ2-1, with D possibly matching TRBD2 (5 bases). The CDR3 has 21 amino acids. The V gene's germline CDR1 is MDHEN and CDR2 SYDVKM. The germline V and J ends were trimmed by 3 bases and 1 base, with 28 bases remaining between them. For the CDR3, the DNA is TGTGCCAGCAGTTTGTCGTGGACCCGTGTAAGAATTACGGGGTCCTACAATGAGCAGTTCTTC. Translation: CASSLSWTRVRITGSYNEQFF.

This chain joins TRBV23-1 and TRBJ1-2, with 8 nucleotides matching TRBD1. TRBV23-1 is sorted into the ORF group, with uncertain function. The CDR3 contains 15 residues. With 7 bases clipped from V and 4 bases from J, the junction kept 11 bases outside the gene matches. In nucleotides, the CDR3 is TGCGCCAGCAAACCCCCCCAGACAGGGGCCTATGGCTACACCTTC. Translated: CASKPPQTGAYGYTF.

J is TRBJ2-3 and V is TRBV6-5; D is unresolved. CDR1 is MNHEY, CDR2 SVGAGI, per germline. The germline V and J ends were trimmed by 6 bases and 0 bases, with 4 bases remaining between them. This CDR3 contains 12 residues. CDR3 region: CASRGSTDTQYF. CDR3 nucleotide sequence: TGTGCCAGCAGGGGCAGCACAGATACGCAGTATTTT.

The chain carries TRBV15 and TRBJ2-7; D is perhaps TRBD1 (6 bases). Germline CDR1 reads LNHNV; CDR2 reads YYDKDF (reference sequence). Trimming pared 6 bases from V and 2 bases from J, leaving 14 bases between. The CDR3 covers 14 residues. In DNA, the CDR3 is TGTGCCACCAGAATAAACGCAGGGGCCTACGAGCAGTACTTC. This translates into CATRINAGAYEQYF.

Points on this clone: Its ends do not fully match the called genes, so a read error is possible. The rearrangement links TRBV29-1 to TRBJ2-7; D uncertain. There are 10 residues in the CDR3. Germline V gene sequence: CDR1 SQVTM, CDR2 ANQGSEA. This CDR3 is CRDDSYAQYF. The DNA of the CDR3 is TGCAGAGACGACTCCTACGCGCAGTACTTC.

The gene calls are TRBV11-1 and TRBJ2-7, with 9 bases identical to TRBD1. The V segment lost 3 bases and the J segment 7 bases; nucleotides outside the gene matches: 10. Per the germline V gene, CDR1 is SGHAT and CDR2 is FQDESV (reference sequence). The CDR3 spans 15 residues. CDR3 bases: TGTGCCAGCAGCTTCACCGGGACAGGGTCTGGGGAGCAGTACTTC. This gives the protein CASSFTGTGSGEQYF. The variable domain in full, with the rest retrieved from reference TRBV11-1 and TRBJ2-7, is EAEVAQSPRYKITEKSQAVAFWCDPISGHATLYWYRQILGQGPELLVQFQDESVVDDSQLPKDRFSAERLKGVDSTLKIQPAELGDSAMYLCASSFTGTGSGEQYFGPGTRLTVT.

This chain uses TRBV5-1 with TRBJ1-2, with D perhaps TRBD1 (6 bases). Deletions cut 2 bases from V and 7 bases from J, with 15 bases between. CDR3 length: 14 residues. From germline, CDR1 is SGHRS and CDR2 YFSETQ. CDR3 nucleotide sequence: TGCGCCAGCAGCTTCAGGGGTATATCCTCTGGCTACACCTTC. It translates to CASSFRGISSGYTF.

The gene calls are TRBV2 and TRBJ2-1; no definite D call. V lost 5 bases to trimming and J lost 0 bases, with 5 bases between them. There are 13 residues in the CDR3. Looked up from germline, CDR1 is SNHLY and CDR2 is FYNNEI. CDR3 sequence: CASSLYSYNEQFF. The CDR3 coding sequence is TGTGCCAGCAGTTTATACTCCTACAATGAGCAGTTCTTC.